The clone carrying this T cell receptor (beta chain) was detected many times. The data were taken from a study of human T cells and chemical hapten exposure. This CDR3 comprises 14 residues. Germline CDR1 SGHDN, CDR2 FVKESK. Trimming took 4 bases from V and 0 from J, leaving 9 bases between them. Indicated time point: pre-sensitization, week 0. Specified treatment: therapeutic diphenylcyclopropenone sensitization with weekly scalp DPC. MiXCR, applied by TCRdb to the RACE reads, yields one record per CDR3 protein. The table records some 330,000 distinct CDR3 sequences, approximately 5.8% of them present only once.

The clonotype originates from a woman aged 18-30 years with alopecia areata. Some clones in this sample may be carry-over from other donors' samples. Here the sequenced sample was whole blood, taken in connection with sensitization to the hapten diphenylcyclopropenone (DPC). V is TRBV14 and J is TRBJ1-2, with D perhaps TRBD1 (6 bases). The CDR3 DNA reads as TGTGCCAGCAGCCCCTGGACAGCTAACTATGGCTACACCTTC. Amino acids: CASSPWTANYGYTF.